The present entry profiles one T cell receptor (beta chain) with its context. This clone was counted a few times. This receptor's antigen is unknown. No much larger clone is present one base from it, and per-base qualities are unavailable. This record belongs to a study of cytomegalovirus exposure and HLA in healthy donors (dated by TCRdb to 2017 to 2019). As for the study more broadly: An earlier analysis of approximately 600 of the donors reported approximately 270 Gb of sequence data and some 100 million unique TCR beta sequences from roughly 180 million T cells. Around 320 gigabases of sequencing data and tens of millions of unique TCR sequences were included in an early release covering roughly 700 HLA-typed donors. Among the approximately 420 genotyped donors, under 90% belonged to the genetic ancestry cluster associated with self-reported Caucasian donors. The aim of the study was to test whether cataloging public T cell receptors could identify signatures of past pathogen exposure. The T cell repertoires of under 750 subjects were profiled by immunosequencing and related to cytomegalovirus serostatus. In addition to the first cohort of 666 subjects, a separate validation cohort of around 110 different subjects was used. The study combined high-throughput TCR immunosequencing, statistical association of individual TCRs with disease status, and machine learning to predict cytomegalovirus infection status. A later analysis re-examined previously published TCR beta repertoires from more than 600 donors and added high-resolution HLA genotyping to investigate patterns of TCR occurrence. In the later analysis, no new phenotypic data were used to find candidate immune exposures; instead, reliance was placed on TCR beta sequences and their occurrence across donors. An earlier analysis of approximately 580 of the donors used high-throughput TCR beta sequencing to judge whether each TCR beta V gene segment behaved as functional or pseudogenic. Alongside the repertoire data, information on donor age, sex, ethnicity and CMV serostatus was compiled. A later genetic analysis used genome-wide SNP genotypes for about three fifths of the roughly 700 donors, treating that subset as a discovery cohort. Every repertoire in the discovery cohort had been generated on one and the same sequencing platform. Class I and class II HLA loci were covered by the typing at four-digit resolution. The number of typed donors differed by locus: 629-630 for A, B, C, DRB1 and DQB1; approximately 540 for DQA1; some 610 for DPA1; and some 430 for DPB1. Roughly five DR-DQ haplotypes were handled as single units for association and clustering, since linkage in the cohort was strong. Across 300 to 400 genotyped donors of the cohort, an average of roughly 250,000 unique TCR beta nucleotide sequences per donor were sequenced, and around 20% of those sequences were non-productive. Results and caveats for the whole study, not just this receptor: A later analysis found that most CMV-associated TCR beta chains appeared HLA-restricted, with HLA associations seemingly driven largely by CMV exposure. A total of 150 to 200 TCR beta chains were listed by the study as associated with cytomegalovirus. For the cohort, immune exposure information was limited to CMV serostatus. Correlated functional status among segregating V segments might reflect linkage disequilibrium, but an unknown experimental factor could not be ruled out. A group of highly shared sequence variants was considered likely to be a technical artifact of the sequencing pipeline. According to the authors, the approach could potentially be generalized to other disease states and immunological phenotypes. In vitro tests confirmed that a few of the cytomegalovirus-associated TCR beta chains recognize cytomegalovirus antigens. In both the original and validation cohorts, the classifier was reported to diagnose cytomegalovirus status with high specificity and sensitivity. The cohort was sequenced for TCR beta chains only, and without alpha or paired-chain data the features that could be detected were limited. While some public TCRs were present in many individuals, most TCR sequences turned up only very rarely across donors. In a later analysis, the rate of TCR association differed among HLA loci, with DRB1 alleles having the most associated TCRs and HLA-C alleles having the fewest. Broadly in line with IMGT annotations, most TCR beta V segments showed up in productive rearrangements about 87% or about 30% of the time in an earlier analysis of some 590 of the donors. In a later analysis, several top co-occurrence clusters were reported to appear linked to parvovirus B19, influenza, CMV and Epstein-Barr virus. At a false discovery rate of 0.05, a later analysis linked some 17,000 TCR beta sequences to specific HLA alleles. Compared with equally common non-associated chains, HLA-associated TCR beta chains in a later analysis were more clonally expanded and had lower generation probabilities. The presence/absence analyses assumed that sequencing depth was roughly uniform across donors, and that assumption may not be true. V-gene and J-gene trimming of TCR beta chains was associated with a missense DCLRE1C variant in a later genetic analysis, and the association was replicated in an independent cohort. Because counts were too low, seventeen rarely observed V segments, including chromosome 9 orphons, were excluded from the earlier analysis of several hundred of the donors. Assigning TCR associations to individual alleles was difficult when HLA alleles, especially DR and DQ, strongly co-occurred. Because HLA typing was unavailable for some donors at each locus, only the typed subset was used in association tests. A further reported finding was that TCR beta sequences accurately predicted the HLA-A and HLA-B alleles for most subjects in the first cohort. In a later genetic analysis, fewer N-insertions in productive TCRs were reported among donors in an Asian-associated ancestry cluster than the roughly 670-donor mean.

Library creation used the immunoSEQ multiplex PCR assay. For the multiplex PCR, a mixture combining 60 forward primers for TCR Vbeta segments and 13 reverse primers for TCR Jbeta segments was used. Amplification of the CDR3 region of rearranged TCR beta genes was performed with a multiplex PCR assay on genomic DNA. The amplified TCR beta libraries were sequenced on the Illumina HiSeq System as 87-base-pair reads. Per the source publication's procedure: A later analysis counted approximately 84 million unique TCR beta chains across the 666 repertoires, and 10 million to 11 million of these chains were shared by at least two donors. Raw reads were error-corrected and collapsed into unique sequences by a nearest-neighbor algorithm in which closely related sequences were merged to remove PCR and sequencing errors. Alignment of CDR3 sequences to IMGT reference sequences was used to assign V, D and J gene segments. For a sequence to be retained, a match of at least six nucleotides was required to both a V gene segment and a J gene segment. A rearrangement was called productive if the CDR3 had no stop codons and remained in frame with V and J, and every other rearrangement was called non-productive. Following IMGT convention, CDR3 was defined as the stretch from the second conserved V-encoded cysteine up to the conserved J-encoded phenylalanine. In an earlier analysis of roughly 610 of the donors, sequences lacking an unambiguous match to a single V gene segment were excluded. In an earlier analysis of several hundred of the donors, V segments were called functional above 56.7% productive rearrangements and were called segregating when the between-donor standard deviation exceeded 5%. A statistical classification framework was built for diagnosing cytomegalovirus status from the catalog of TCR beta chain sequences. In a later analysis, V and J genes were assigned by comparing TCR nucleotide sequences against IMGT/GENE-DB human TR gene sequences. A later analysis assigned CDR3 sequences and most-parsimonious VDJ recombination scenarios with the TCRdist pipeline. In a later analysis, each TCR beta chain was defined by its CDR3 amino acid sequence together with its V-gene family, and reads without a unique V-gene family were excluded. A later analysis removed 550 to 700 highly shared, low-generation-probability nucleotide sequences to deal with suspected cross-contamination and a sequencing artifact. In a later analysis, a clonal expansion index for each public chain was calculated from normalized within-repertoire ranks of inferred template counts. In a later analysis, generation probabilities were computed with a VDJ recombination model fitted to out-of-frame rearrangements, and the resulting probabilities were checked against IGoR. A later analysis scored TCR-TCR, TCR-HLA and TCR-CMV co-occurrence with hypergeometric tests, applying a repertoire-size bias correction to TCR pairs. A later analysis estimated false discovery rates by permuting HLA or CMV assignments 20 times. A later analysis grouped co-occurring TCRs with DBSCAN, adding TCRdist sequence similarity when clustering within HLA-allele-positive subsets. Repertoires with fewer than 30,000 or more than 120,000 public chains, plus five repertoires with anomalous nucleotide sharing, were excluded from co-occurrence clustering. The clones in this table, taken by TCRdb from immuneACCESS, are in-frame only. Not every clone is retained; where verified, under half of the shortfall comes from an unresolved V gene, and the cause of the rest is unknown. V and J calls and clone size come straight from that table; D and trimming were deduced from the DNA. The sample table shows over 150,000 clones, and approximately 78% are seen once. The ten largest account for about 7.7% of the sample.

The cohort comprised some 680 healthy bone marrow donors. Cohort members were all nominally healthy when sampled, although unrecorded immune exposures were likely present. The donor was CMV seropositive and was included in the group of 289 seropositive cohort members. A peripheral blood sample was provided by each donor, and peripheral blood mononuclear cells were used for TCR beta sequencing. Genomic DNA was extracted from the blood cell samples with the Qiagen DNeasy Blood Extraction Kit. Sequenced input: PBMCs. The origin of this receptor is a woman younger than 45 in good health and CMV-seropositive.

The CDR3 amino acid sequence is: CASSRTPNYGYTF. Here is the DNA: TGTGCCAGCAGCCGGACACCTAACTATGGCTACACCTTC. The rearranged chain carries TRBV5-6 and TRBJ1-2, and TRBD1 may be the D gene, going by 5 matching bases. In the germline V gene, CDR1 corresponds to SGHDT and CDR2 to YYEEEE. The CDR3 runs 13 residues from the cysteine to the phenylalanine. Kept here is only the CDR3 DNA, which spans 39 bases and is read in frame from base 1. V drops 4 bases and J drops 0 bases, leaving 7 bases in between.